Listed here are 20 T cell receptor beta chains from one sample, sequenced in a study of blood T cell repertoires in COVID-19. Clones were read by immunoSEQ multiplex PCR, and TCRdb kept only the in-frame ones, dropping some. The sample yields about 480,000 clones, roughly 89% seen once. The sequencing sample was made of peripheral blood. All receptors come from a man between 18 and 35 years old with COVID-19, enrolled during active disease.

The rearrangement joins TRBV6-5 to TRBJ2-7; 8 nucleotides agree with TRBD1. Germline CDR1 is MNHEY and CDR2 is SVGAGI. The CDR3 contains 14 residues. Losses at the gene ends were 7 bases for V and 2 bases for J; bases not matched to a gene: 7. In DNA, the CDR3 is TGTGCCAGCACCTGGACAGGGTCCGCCTACGAGCAGTACTTC. Its translation is CASTWTGSAYEQYF.

In the case of this clone: Additional DNA sequences in this sample encode the identical CDR3. The J gene is TRBJ2-3, the V gene TRBV19, with 8 positions matching TRBD2. V dropped 5 bases and J dropped 3; count of bases not matched to a gene: 7. The CDR3 covers 15 residues. The germline V gene encodes CDR1 LNHDA and CDR2 SQIVND (reference sequence). The CDR3 DNA reads TGTGCCAGTAGTCTGGCGGCGGGAGGAACAGATACGCAGTATTTT. Translation: CASSLAAGGTDTQYF.

The chain joins TRBV5-1 to TRBJ2-5; D possibly corresponds to TRBD2 (7 bases). Germline V lookup: CDR1 SGHRS, CDR2 YFSETQ. This CDR3 spans 17 amino acids. Deletions cut 3 bases from V and 1 base from J, with 19 bases between. The DNA of the CDR3 is TGCGCCAGCAGCTCCCAGAGGGGGGGAGGCTTCCAAGAGACCCAGTACTTC. Its translation: CASSSQRGGGFQETQYF. Supplemented by reference TRBV5-1 and TRBJ2-5, the full variable domain reads KAGVTQTPRYLIKTRGQQVTLSCSPISGHRSVSWYQQTPGQGLQFLFEYFSETQRNKGNFPGRFSGRQFSNSRSEMNVSTLELGDSALYLCASSSQRGGGFQETQYFGPGTRLLVL.

This clone has just a few counts. This rearrangement joins TRBV5-1 to TRBJ2-1, with D uncertain. Germline V gene sequence: CDR1 SGHRS, CDR2 YFSETQ. V gave up 0 bases and J gave up 7 bases, with 11 bases separating them. This CDR3 contains 14 residues. This CDR3 is CASSLVAYSNEQFF. CDR3 nucleotide sequence: TGCGCCAGCAGCTTGGTAGCCTACTCGAATGAGCAGTTCTTC.

The chain couples TRBV5-1 to TRBJ2-5; TRBD1 agrees at 8 bases. The CDR3 loop spans 15 amino acids. The V gene's germline CDR1 is SGHRS and CDR2 YFSETQ. With V trimmed by 4 bases and J by 2 bases, 7 bases remained unmatched. CDR3 nucleotide sequence: TGCGCCAGCAGCGAAAGCAGGGGGCTACAAGAGACCCAGTACTTC. Amino acid sequence: CASSESRGLQETQYF.

The V gene is TRBV19, the J gene TRBJ2-4, with D hard to call. The CDR3 has 17 residues. Germline V lookup: CDR1 LNHDA, CDR2 SQIVND (reference sequence). Trimming shortened V by 2 bases and J by 2 bases, and 16 bases separated the two germline ends. CDR3: CASSIPQVLITKNIQYF. In DNA form, the CDR3 reads TGTGCCAGTAGTATACCCCAGGTTCTTATTACCAAAAACATTCAGTACTTC.

A single count supports this clone. The chain couples TRBV2 to TRBJ2-4, with D unclear. V dropped 1 base and J dropped 6 bases, with 10 bases sitting between them. The CDR3 loop spans 14 amino acids. Germline loops: CDR1 SNHLY, CDR2 FYNNEI. CDR3 in amino acids: CASSEVKKRNIQYF. The CDR3, as DNA: TGTGCCAGCAGTGAAGTAAAAAAGCGAAACATTCAGTACTTC.

The CDR3 reads CASSSTGNTEAFF. The CDR3 coding sequence is TGTGCCAGCAGTTCAACAGGGAACACTGAAGCTTTCTTT. V and J are TRBV27 and TRBJ1-1, with a possible D match to TRBD1 (5 bases). Germline V gene sequence: CDR1 MNHEY, CDR2 SMNVEV (reference sequence). The CDR3 totals 13 residues. The V and J ends lost 4 bases and 1 base respectively, with 7 bases between them.

The table lists this clone with a few counts. The V call is TRBV3-1 (or the pseudogene TRBV3-2), the J call TRBJ1-6; perhaps TRBD1 as D (5 bases). V was cut by 1 base and J by 6 bases, with 10 bases left in between. The length of the CDR3 is 15 residues. Germline assignment: CDR1 LGHDT and CDR2 YNNKEL (reference sequence). CDR3 loop: CASSQVSDSNSPLHF. In nucleotides, the CDR3 is TGTGCCAGCAGCCAAGTCAGTGACAGTAATTCACCCCTCCACTTT.

This clone has a single count. The rearrangement joins TRBV6-5 to TRBJ1-5; 8 bases fit TRBD1. Trimming cost V 9 bases and J 4 bases; bases outside gene matches: 11. The length of the CDR3 is 15 residues. Germline V gene lookup returns CDR1 MNHEY and CDR2 SVGAGI. The CDR3 sequence: CASDRGIVENQPQHF. CDR3 DNA sequence: TGTGCCAGTGACAGGGGAATAGTGGAGAATCAGCCCCAGCATTTT.

This clone was observed a single time. V is TRBV7-6 and J is TRBJ2-3; D ambiguous. The CDR3 has 13 residues. The V gene lost 2 bases and the J gene lost 6 bases, with 9 bases spanning the gap. Germline lookup yields CDR1 SGHVS and CDR2 FNYEAQ. The CDR3, as DNA: TGTGCCAGCAGCTTATTACAGTGGGATACGCAGTATTTT. Amino acid sequence: CASSLLQWDTQYF.

The chain couples TRBV9 to TRBJ2-2, with 10 bases lining up with TRBD2. CDR3 length: 15 amino acids. V dropped 4 bases and J dropped 4; count of bases not matched to a gene: 4. Germline CDR1 reads SGDLS; CDR2 reads YYNGEE. CDR3 sequence reads: CASSSSGGATGELFF. CDR3 coding DNA: TGTGCCAGCAGCTCAAGCGGGGGGGCCACCGGGGAGCTGTTTTTT.

The chain couples TRBV19 to TRBJ2-1; TRBD2 aligns across 8 bases. CDR1 and CDR2 (germline): LNHDA, SQIVND (reference sequence). The CDR3 runs 16 residues. V gave up 3 bases and J gave up 4 bases; unmatched junction bases: 8. In DNA, the CDR3 is TGTGCCAGTAGTATTCGCGGGGGGCTGGAATACAATGAGCAGTTCTTC. It encodes CASSIRGGLEYNEQFF.

The chain joins TRBV30 to TRBJ1-1; D remains unclear. V was shortened by 0 bases and J by 11 bases, with 13 bases between the two germline ends. The CDR3 contains 12 residues. Per germline, CDR1 GTSNPN and CDR2 SVGIG (reference sequence). Here the CDR3 reads CAWSVEGAKAFF. In nucleotides, the CDR3 is TGTGCCTGGAGTGTAGAGGGCGCGAAGGCTTTCTTT.

DNA for the CDR3: TGTGCCAGCAGTGAAGCGAGAAGCGGTTCACCCCTCCACTTT. It is translated as CASSEARSGSPLHF. The chain recombines TRBV6-1 with TRBJ1-6; D ambiguous. The CDR3 is 14 residues long. Trimming removed 0 bases from V and 9 bases from J, with 9 bases in between. Germline-derived CDR1 and CDR2 are MNHNS and SASEGT.

This clone has only one observation. This chain uses TRBV18 with TRBJ1-4; D may be TRBD1 (5 bases). CDR3 length equals 12 residues. From germline, CDR1 is KGHSH and CDR2 LQKENI. Between the trimmed V and J ends, which lost 6 bases and 13 bases, there was a span of 15 bases. CDR3 protein: CASSPGQGTLFF. The CDR3, as DNA: TGTGCCAGCTCCCCCGGTCAGGGAACACTGTTTTTT. Variable domain in full (rest from reference TRBV18 and TRBJ1-4): NAGVMQNPRHLVRRRGQEARLRCSPMKGHSHVYWYRQLPEEGLKFMVYLQKENIIDESGMPKERFSAEFPKEGPSILRIQQVVRGDSAAYFCASSPGQGTLFFGSGTQLSVL.

The rearrangement joins TRBV11-3 to TRBJ2-5; a weak D match, TRBD2 (6 bases). Between the trimmed V and J ends, which lost 3 bases and 4 bases, there was a span of 15 bases. Germline-derived CDR1 and CDR2 are SGHNT and YENEEA. CDR3 length: 15 residues. CDR3 protein: CASSFGGRAAETQYF. The CDR3 DNA is TGTGCCAGCAGCTTCGGGGGAAGAGCAGCAGAGACCCAGTACTTC.

This clone appeared once. This chain links TRBV7-9 with TRBJ1-1; D possibly corresponds to TRBD1 (6 bases). There are 14 residues in the CDR3. From germline, CDR1 is SEHNR and CDR2 FQNEAQ (reference sequence). The V gene lost 4 bases and the J gene lost 1 base, with 10 bases spanning the gap. The CDR3 nucleotides read TGTGCCAGCAGCTCTACAGGGAAGAACACTGAAGCTTTCTTT. This encodes CASSSTGKNTEAFF. The full variable domain, its missing parts supplied by reference TRBV7-9 and TRBJ1-1, is DTGVSQNPRHKITKRGQNVTFRCDPISEHNRLYWYRQTLGQGPEFLTYFQNEAQLEKSRLLSDRFSAERPKGSFSTLEIQRTEQGDSAMYLCASSSTGKNTEAFFGQGTRLTVV.

The chain employs TRBV19 and TRBJ2-1; a weak D match, TRBD2 (5 bases). From germline, CDR1 is LNHDA and CDR2 SQIVND (reference sequence). Trimming stripped 3 bases from V and 2 bases from J, with 8 bases between. This CDR3 spans 14 amino acids. This CDR3 is CASSISAAYNEQFF. In DNA form, the CDR3 reads TGTGCCAGTAGTATTAGCGCAGCCTACAATGAGCAGTTCTTC.

The chain recombines TRBV2 with TRBJ1-2; 8 nucleotides agree with TRBD1. The CDR3 length is 14 residues. With 4 bases clipped from V and 4 bases from J, the junction kept 5 bases outside the gene matches. The germline V gene encodes CDR1 SNHLY and CDR2 FYNNEI. The CDR3 spells CASSVGTGFYGYTF. The CDR3 DNA follows: TGTGCCAGCAGTGTTGGGACAGGCTTCTATGGCTACACCTTC.